This T cell receptor (beta chain) originates from a study of blood T cell repertoires in COVID-19. V dropped 7 bases and J dropped 4; count of bases not matched to a gene: 3. Germline CDR1 and CDR2: SNHLY and FYNNEI. The CDR3 has 13 amino acids. Only in-frame clones appear in the TCRdb table, and some are missing; sequencing was by immunoSEQ multiplex PCR. Of about 140,000 clones in the sample, 88% were seen once. The chain couples TRBV2 to TRBJ2-3; 9 bases are shared with TRBD2. Sequencing was performed on peripheral blood. The clonotype was recovered from a woman between 50 and 59 years old with acute or convalescent COVID-19. CDR3 bases: TGTGCCAGCAATATAGCGGGAGCAGATACGCAGTATTTT. Its protein is CASNIAGADTQYF.